A single sample gave rise to the 18 T cell receptor beta chains below, sequenced in a study of CD8+CD57+ T cells in acquired aplastic anemia. The use of genomic DNA as template underpinned the TCR beta VDJ and CDR3 profiling. From the reads, TCRdb called clonotypes with MiXCR, one entry per CDR3 protein. The repertoire consists of about 220,000 distinct CDR3 sequences, with around half occurring once and the leading ten covering 7.8%. Patients sequenced had flow cytometry evidence of CD8+CD57+ cell expansion. The source material was sorted CD4+, CD8+, or CD8+CD57+ T cells (not recorded which) from PBMCs. The receptor source for this set is a human donor with aplastic anemia.

The chain recombines TRBV20-1 with TRBJ2-3; unclear D gene. The ends were cut back, 5 bases at V and 4 bases at J, with 7 bases in the middle. CDR3 size: 11 residues. The germline gives CDR1 DFQATT, CDR2 SNEGSKA (reference sequence). The CDR3 reads CSARLSDTQYF. The DNA of the CDR3 is TGCAGTGCTCGCCTTTCAGATACGCAGTATTTT.

The J gene is TRBJ2-7, the V gene TRBV29-1; TRBD2 matches 16 bases. CDR3 size: 16 residues. Germline V gives CDR1 SQVTM, CDR2 ANQGSEA. Trimming at V came to 6 bases and at J to 0 bases, leaving 5 bases not matched to a gene. DNA for the CDR3: TGCAGCGTGGGGGGACTAGCGGGGGGGAGCTCCTACGAGCAGTACTTC. The encoded protein is CSVGGLAGGSSYEQYF.

This clonotype showed up many times. This chain connects TRBV10-3 to TRBJ1-2; possibly TRBD1 for D (5 bases). Trimming removed 2 bases at V and 6 bases at J, with 22 bases between. Germline CDR1 reads ENHRY; CDR2 reads SYGVKD. The CDR3 runs to 17 residues. DNA of the CDR3: TGTGCCATCAGTGAGCCCCACAGGACGCGGAGTATCCATGGCTACACCTTC. Residues: CAISEPHRTRSIHGYTF.

This clonotype was seen only a few times. V is TRBV6-2 or TRBV6-3 and J is TRBJ1-1, with a possible D match to TRBD1 (6 bases). CDR3 length: 12 amino acids. The germline V and J ends were trimmed by 0 bases and 10 bases, with 9 bases remaining between them. CDR1 MNHEY and CDR2 SVGEGT come from the germline V gene. This chain's CDR3 is CASSYSSGAAFF. CDR3 sequence (DNA): TGTGCCAGCAGTTACTCATCGGGGGCAGCTTTCTTT.

This clonotype came up a few times. The chain links TRBV18 to TRBJ2-1; D is possibly TRBD1 (5 bases). CDR1 is KGHSH, CDR2 LQKENI, per germline. This CDR3 has 14 amino acids. V gave up 3 bases and J gave up 4 bases, with 10 bases separating them. The CDR3 reads CASSPPQGYNEQFF. CDR3 sequence (DNA): TGTGCCAGCTCACCTCCTCAGGGTTACAATGAGCAGTTCTTC. The full variable domain, in which reference TRBV18 and TRBJ2-1 provide the parts outside the CDR3, is NAGVMQNPRHLVRRRGQEARLRCSPMKGHSHVYWYRQLPEEGLKFMVYLQKENIIDESGMPKERFSAEFPKEGPSILRIQQVVRGDSAAYFCASSPPQGYNEQFFGPGTRLTVL.

The rearrangement joins TRBV2 to TRBJ1-3; D remains unclear. CDR1 is SNHLY, CDR2 FYNNEI, per germline. Trimming cost V 10 bases and J 0 bases, with 10 bases left between them. This CDR3 region has 13 residues. CDR3 residues: CATKGSSGNTIYF. The DNA of the CDR3 is TGTGCCACTAAGGGAAGCTCTGGAAACACCATATATTTT.

Comments on this clonotype: The final CDR3 position lacks the conserved phenylalanine or tryptophan, pointing to a likely read error. The chain carries TRBV30 and TRBJ2-1, with D possibly being TRBD2 (6 bases). The CDR3 has 11 amino acids. The germline V gene encodes CDR1 GTSNPN and CDR2 SVGIG (reference sequence). V gave up 4 bases and J gave up 10 bases, with 11 bases separating them. The CDR3 loop is CAWIWAGEQFS. The CDR3 DNA reads as TGTGCCTGGATTTGGGCGGGAGAGCAGTTCTCC.

The chain is built from TRBV20-1 and TRBJ1-2; TRBD1 matches 9 bases. V shed 4 bases, J shed 4 bases, and the junction held 4 bases outside the gene matches. Germline V gives CDR1 DFQATT, CDR2 SNEGSKA (reference sequence). This CDR3 has 13 residues. The chain's CDR3 is CSATPDRGYGYTF. The CDR3 DNA follows: TGCAGTGCTACCCCGGACAGGGGCTATGGCTACACCTTC.

V gene TRBV10-2 combines with J gene TRBJ2-2; no reliable D call. Deletions cut 0 bases from V and 7 bases from J, with 3 bases between. The CDR3 sequence is 12 residues long. Germline-derived CDR1 and CDR2 are WSHSY and SAAADI. CDR3 loop: CASSESSGELFF. In DNA, the CDR3 is TGCGCCAGCAGTGAGTCCAGCGGGGAGCTGTTTTTT.

The genes are TRBV27 and TRBJ2-7, with 11 positions matching TRBD2. CDR1 MNHEY and CDR2 SMNVEV come from the germline V gene (reference sequence). The CDR3 runs 14 residues. With V trimmed by 6 bases and J by 5 bases, 6 bases remained unmatched. The CDR3: CASRILAGANEQYF. CDR3 bases: TGTGCCAGCAGAATACTAGCGGGAGCTAACGAGCAGTACTTC.

This clonotype occurred once. At one end the junction does not follow the germline gene, possibly because of a read error. The rearrangement uses TRBV7-9 and TRBJ1-2; D gene unclear. The CDR3 has 15 amino acids. Germline values: CDR1 SEHNR, CDR2 FQNEAQ (reference sequence). In DNA form, the CDR3 reads TGTGCCAGCAGCGGATACCAGACACAAAACTGTGGCTACACCTTC. As protein: CASSGYQTQNCGYTF.

As regards this clonotype: No conserved phenylalanine or tryptophan ends this CDR3, so it is likely a read error. The chain combines TRBV10-3 with TRBJ2-3; D is uncertain. Germline V gene lookup returns CDR1 ENHRY and CDR2 SYGVKD. The CDR3 runs 17 residues. Trimming removed 8 bases at V and 2 bases at J, with 23 bases between. The CDR3 DNA reads TGTGCCATCGGTGGACGGGCCTCAGACCTACACACAGATACGCAGTATTCT. Residues: CAIGGRASDLHTDTQYS.

This clonotype came up a few times. The chain joins TRBV6-2 or TRBV6-3 to TRBJ2-7; 9 bases are a match to TRBD1. This CDR3 is built from 13 residues. CDR1 is MNHEY and CDR2 is SVGEGT in the germline V gene. CDR3: CAIEDRGVYEQYF. For the CDR3, the DNA is TGTGCGATAGAGGACAGGGGAGTCTACGAGCAGTACTTC.

On this clonotype: Just one base apart from a much larger clone, this may be a read error. This chain connects TRBV9 to TRBJ2-2; D call uncertain. Germline values: CDR1 SGDLS, CDR2 YYNGEE. Trimming took off 1 base at V and 6 bases at J, with 7 bases between the two ends. This CDR3 contains 13 residues. CDR3 DNA: TGTGCCAGCAGCGTAATGCCGGCCGGGGAGCTGTTTTTT. Its translation is CASSVMPAGELFF.

The sample holds a few counts of this clonotype. The CDR3 protein is CASSLSPRTYEQYF. DNA of the CDR3: TGTGCCAGCAGTTTAAGTCCCAGAACCTACGAGCAGTACTTC. V is TRBV27 and J is TRBJ2-7; D remains ambiguous. Germline lookup yields CDR1 MNHEY and CDR2 SMNVEV (reference sequence). The CDR3 is made up of 14 amino acids. Trimming took 2 bases from V and 2 from J, leaving 10 bases between them.

This clonotype was counted at least ten times. The gene calls are TRBV7-8 and TRBJ2-7; TRBD2 matches 9 bases. Germline assignment: CDR1 SGHVS and CDR2 FQNEAQ. V lost 1 base to trimming and J lost 6 bases; unmatched junction nucleotides: 7. The CDR3 runs to 15 residues. For the CDR3, the DNA is TGTGCCAGCAGCTTAGTAGCGGGAGCTGGGGGCGAGCAGTACTTC. It translates to CASSLVAGAGGEQYF.

The chain is built from TRBV12-3 or TRBV12-4 and TRBJ2-6; 11 nucleotides line up with TRBD2. J was trimmed by 0 bases and V by 4 bases; bases with no gene match: 5. The CDR3 runs 18 residues. The CDR3 reads CASSSVAGGISGANVLTF. CDR3 DNA sequence: TGTGCCAGCAGTTCCGTAGCGGGGGGGATCTCTGGGGCCAACGTCCTGACTTTC.

This clonotype was seen a handful of times. V is TRBV30 and J is TRBJ2-7; D may match TRBD1 or TRBD2 (6 bases each). Between the trimmed V and J ends, which lost 0 bases and 7 bases, there was a span of 16 bases. The length of the CDR3 is 14 residues. Germline V CDR1 and CDR2: GTSNPN, SVGIG (reference sequence). For the CDR3, the DNA is TGTGCCTGGAGTGTCATGTCGGGGGCGTGGGAGCAGTACTTC. The encoded protein is CAWSVMSGAWEQYF.